This T cell receptor (beta chain) comes out of a study of shared clonotypes between healthy human individuals (dated by TCRdb to about 2020). At the level of the whole study: Three men and two women, aged 18 to 49 years, made up the cohort. For each donor, CD4 naive and CD4 memory were each run on three plates, CD8 naive on two plates, and CD8 memory on one plate. To estimate repertoire size and how much clonotype sharing occurs between individuals, the study deeply sequenced the blood TCR repertoires of several healthy adults. Libraries were prepared and TCR repertoires were sequenced by different laboratories using diverse techniques, in order to increase sequencing depth and limit assay-specific biases. Between about 0.8 and 9 billion PBMCs per donor were obtained by leukapheresis. What the authors observed across the whole study: Sampling was restricted to blood, and TCR repertoires in tissues likely differ from the TCR repertoires found in blood. Larger estimated clonotype richness was generally found for naive subsets than for memory subsets. Because the study included a small number of donors, the genetic and exposure-history diversity represented was limited. Clonotypes shared by all four sorted-subset donors showed higher generation probabilities than non-shared clonotypes. About 5% of naive CD4, 3.5% of naive CD8, 2.3% of memory CD4, and about 0.4% of memory CD8 clonotypes were shared across several donors. Based on pairwise subsampling, the degree of clonotype sharing among donors was expected to be affected by sequencing depth. Incomplete sequencing was indicated by rarefaction of sorted-subset datasets, despite the large sequencing depth.

Using the deep immunoSEQ assay, multiplex PCR amplified TCR CDR3 regions from genomic DNA. Extracted genomic DNA from each cell subset was spread evenly across all wells of several immunoSEQ 96-well plates, with each plate serving as a replicate. Each replicate PCR for sorted subsets received around 0.2 ug genomic DNA, equal to roughly 30,000 T cell genomes. Purified libraries were quantified with a Qubit 3.0 fluorometer, sized on a Bioanalyzer 2100, and re-quantified with the KAPA Library Quantification kit. A separate single-read 150-cycle Illumina NextSeq 550 flow cell was used to sequence each immunoSEQ 96-well plate. The authors' pipeline ran thus. The immunoSEQ output contained only junctional sequences without quality scores, so filtering could not match that applied to full-length reads. To assign V/J genes and CDR3, sequences were annotated against IMGT germline references using PyIR, a Python wrapper for IgBLAST v1.9. Reads with weak V/J assignments (E-value above 1e-6), missing CDR3, stop codons, out-of-frame junctions, or ambiguous translated residues were removed. V3J clonotypes were defined as sequences sharing the same inferred V gene, J gene, and CDR3 amino acid sequence. To compute the percentage overlap between repertoires, the number of shared unique clonotypes was divided by the size of the smaller repertoire. RTK rarefaction, the Chao1 estimator, and Recon v2.1 estimates of unobserved clonotypes were used to assess repertoire richness. Generation probabilities were computed with OLGA for all TCRbeta clonotypes obtained by the gDNA method from several donors. In TCRdb, the immuneACCESS table is reduced to in-frame sequences with V and J assigned. These tables do not hold every clone; where another copy was compared, an unresolved V gene accounts for under half, and the others remain unexplained. The V and J calls and clone size were taken over from that table, and D and trimming were inferred from the DNA. The sample has under 2.5 million clones on record, about 90% of them singletons. The top ten hold 0.37% of the sample.

The donors were healthy, HIV-negative adults who had no recently reported acute infections or vaccinations. Every donor was a Caucasian adult residing in Nashville, Tennessee, USA. CD4+ T cells were enriched by magnetic negative selection, after which naive cells were positively selected on CD45RA and the negative fraction was taken as the memory subset. After blood collection by leukapheresis, PBMCs were isolated using Ficoll-Histopaque density gradient centrifugation and then cryopreserved in the vapor phase of liquid nitrogen. Analytical flow cytometry was used to check the purity and quantity of each magnetically sorted T cell population. Genomic DNA was isolated from each sorted fraction and quantified by UV absorbance on a Nanodrop 2000c. Taken from cysteine to phenylalanine, the CDR3 has 15 residues. Only the CDR3 part of the read is kept: 45 bases, read in frame from the first base. V gives up 3 bases and J gives up 9 bases, and the segment between their germline ends measures 15 bases. CDR1 and CDR2 are drawn from the germline V gene (reference sequence): LNHDA, SQIVND.

Turning to this clone: Its cognate antigen has yet to be identified. No clone much larger than this one lies a single base away; base qualities are absent.

In this chain, TRBV19 is recombined with TRBJ1-6, with the D gene too uncertain to name. Sequencing was carried out using naive CD4+ T cells from PBMCs. In the paper's terms, the cell subset or site label means: CD45RA+ positively selected. This receptor was identified in a man younger than 35 in good health. Some clones in this sample may be carry-over from other donors' samples. The nucleotide sequence is TGTGCCAGTAGTATCGGGCAGGCCGCGAGTTCACCCCTCCACTTT. It translates to CASSIGQAASSPLHF.